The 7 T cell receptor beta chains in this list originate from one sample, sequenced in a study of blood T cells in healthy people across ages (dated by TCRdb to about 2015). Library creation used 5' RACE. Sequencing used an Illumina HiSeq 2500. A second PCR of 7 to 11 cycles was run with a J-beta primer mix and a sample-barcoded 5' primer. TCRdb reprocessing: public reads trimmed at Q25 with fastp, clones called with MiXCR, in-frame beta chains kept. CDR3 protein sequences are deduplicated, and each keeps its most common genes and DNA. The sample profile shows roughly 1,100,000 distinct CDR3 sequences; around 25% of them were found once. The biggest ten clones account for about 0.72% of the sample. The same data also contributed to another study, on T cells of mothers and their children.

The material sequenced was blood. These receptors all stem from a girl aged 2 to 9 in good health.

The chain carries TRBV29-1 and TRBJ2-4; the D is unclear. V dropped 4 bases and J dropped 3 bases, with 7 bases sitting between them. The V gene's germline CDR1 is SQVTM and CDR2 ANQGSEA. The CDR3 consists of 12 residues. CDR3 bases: TGCAGCGTTGGGAACCACAAAAACATTCAGTACTTC. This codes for CSVGNHKNIQYF.

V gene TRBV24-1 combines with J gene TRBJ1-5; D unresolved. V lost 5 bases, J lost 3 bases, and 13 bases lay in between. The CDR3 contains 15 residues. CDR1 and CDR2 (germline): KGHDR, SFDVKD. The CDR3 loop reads CATSAQHRPNQPQHF. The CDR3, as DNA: TGTGCCACCAGTGCCCAACATCGCCCCAATCAGCCCCAGCATTTT.

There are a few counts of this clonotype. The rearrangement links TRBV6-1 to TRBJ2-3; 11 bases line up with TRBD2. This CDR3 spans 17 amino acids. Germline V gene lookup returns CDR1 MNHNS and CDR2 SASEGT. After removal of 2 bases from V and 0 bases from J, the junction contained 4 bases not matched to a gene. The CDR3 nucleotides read TGTGCCAGCAGTGAAACTAGCGGGGGCCTTAGCACAGATACGCAGTATTTT. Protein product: CASSETSGGLSTDTQYF.

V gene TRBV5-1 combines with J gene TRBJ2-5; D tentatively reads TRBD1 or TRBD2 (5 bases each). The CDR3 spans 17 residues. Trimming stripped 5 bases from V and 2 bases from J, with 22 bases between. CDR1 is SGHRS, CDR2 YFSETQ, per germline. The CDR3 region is CASSYSVNLGVQETQYF. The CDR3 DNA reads TGCGCCAGCAGTTACTCCGTTAATCTGGGGGTACAAGAGACCCAGTACTTC.

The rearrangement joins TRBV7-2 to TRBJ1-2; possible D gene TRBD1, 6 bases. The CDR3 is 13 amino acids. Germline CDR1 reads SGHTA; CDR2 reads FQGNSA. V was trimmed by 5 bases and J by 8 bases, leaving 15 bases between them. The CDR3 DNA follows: TGTGCCAGCAGCCCGGCAGGGGTAGGCGGCTACACCTTC. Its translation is CASSPAGVGGYTF.

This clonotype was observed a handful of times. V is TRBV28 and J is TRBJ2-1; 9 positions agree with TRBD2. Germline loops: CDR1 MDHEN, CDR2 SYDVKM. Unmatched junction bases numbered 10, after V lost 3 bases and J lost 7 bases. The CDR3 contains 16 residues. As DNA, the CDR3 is TGTGCCAGCAGTTTTATTAGCGGGAGCGGGGGGAATGAGCAGTTCTTC. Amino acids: CASSFISGSGGNEQFF.

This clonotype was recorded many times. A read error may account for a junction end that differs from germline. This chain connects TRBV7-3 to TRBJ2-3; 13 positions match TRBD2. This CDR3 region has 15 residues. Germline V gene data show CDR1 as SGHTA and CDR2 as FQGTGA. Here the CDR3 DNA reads TGTGCCAGCAGCCTAACTAGCGGGAGGGCAGATACGCAGTATTTT. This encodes CASSLTSGRADTQYF.